The table lists the clone carrying this T cell receptor (beta chain) with many counts. Its specificity is not known. This specimen comes from a study of blood T cells in healthy people across ages. From germline, CDR1 is DFQATT and CDR2 SNEGSKA (reference sequence). The CDR3 sequence is 12 residues long. The study's findings and limits: Age brought a roughly linear fall in TCR beta diversity measured per million T cells.

Samples had at least 7 million PBMCs isolated from them. PCR was performed a second time for roughly 7 to 11 cycles using a sample-barcoded 5' primer and a J-beta primer mix. Researchers report that a template-switch adaptor with 12 random nucleotides tagged each cDNA molecule. No fewer than 3 million CDR3-containing paired-end reads came from each sample. TCRdb used MiXCR to reprocess the 5' RACE reads, holding one entry per CDR3 protein. The sample comprises under 800,000 distinct CDR3 sequences, roughly 44% of which are singletons, and around 20% rests with the top ten. The TCR sequence derives from a woman aged 55-69 years in good health. V and J are TRBV20-1 and TRBJ1-2; TRBD1 is a possible D gene (5 bases). The sample taken for sequencing was blood. CDR3 nucleotides: TGCACCGGGGGGTCCGGGAGTGCCGGCTACACCTTC. This sequence encodes CTGGSGSAGYTF.